This T cell receptor beta chain is from a study of cytomegalovirus exposure and HLA in healthy donors. Study-wide findings and caveats: CMV antigen specificity of a few CMV-associated chains was confirmed in vitro. Cytomegalovirus status was reportedly diagnosed by the classifier with high sensitivity and specificity. Later, an analysis found that TCR clusters from the first cohort tended to co-occur in the 90 to 150 validation repertoires.

The V end lost 8 bases, the J end lost 4 bases, and 20 bases lay between the germline ends. This CDR3 is 16 amino acids long. With regard to this clone: Its antigen is unidentified.

The assay was immunoSEQ multiplex PCR, and TCRdb's table has in-frame clones only and misses some. The table lists about 130,000 clones, around nine tenths of them singletons. The TCR comes from a man aged 25 to 40 in good health and CMV-seronegative. The specimen sequenced was PBMCs. This chain joins TRBV6-7 and TRBJ2-2, with D possibly TRBD2 on 6 matching bases. TRBV6-7 is an ORF for which the function is uncertain. CDR3 nucleotide sequence: TGTGCCAGCCTACCCCCGGGGCGGGACGTCACCGGGGAGCTGTTTTTT. Its translation: CASLPPGRDVTGELFF.